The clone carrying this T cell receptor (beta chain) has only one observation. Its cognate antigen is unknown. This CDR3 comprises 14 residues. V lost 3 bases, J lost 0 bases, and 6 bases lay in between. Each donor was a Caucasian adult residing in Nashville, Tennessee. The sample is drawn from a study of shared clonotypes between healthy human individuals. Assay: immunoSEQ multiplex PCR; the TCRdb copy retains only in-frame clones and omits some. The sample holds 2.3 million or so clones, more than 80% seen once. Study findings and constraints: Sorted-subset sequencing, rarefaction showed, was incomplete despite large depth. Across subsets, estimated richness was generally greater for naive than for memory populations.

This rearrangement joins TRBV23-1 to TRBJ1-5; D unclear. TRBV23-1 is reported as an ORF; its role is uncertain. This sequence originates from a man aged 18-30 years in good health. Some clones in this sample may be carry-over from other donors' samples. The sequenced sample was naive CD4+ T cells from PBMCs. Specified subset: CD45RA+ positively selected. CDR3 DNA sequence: TGCGCCAGCAGTCACGACACTAGCAATCAGCCCCAGCATTTT. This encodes CASSHDTSNQPQHF.